This TCR beta chain was captured in a study of human T cells and chemical hapten exposure. Whole-study context: Doses of diphenylcyclopropenone went to the patients' scalps weekly throughout the roughly 22-week study. Slight volume differences across pooled libraries mainly accounted for varying per-sample TCR yields. General study findings and limits: A positive correlation with patch test score was found for PT1 expanded TCR counts.

As for time point: patch test 3, about 24 weeks after DPC sensitization. This sample's treatment: therapeutic diphenylcyclopropenone sensitization with weekly scalp DPC. Unseparated into fractions, whole blood served as the source from which total RNA was extracted. Each CDR3 protein gets one entry after TCRdb re-called the RACE reads with MiXCR. The table has some 39,000 distinct CDR3 sequences, 8% to 9.5% seen once. The V and J ends lost 5 bases and 3 bases, in that order; junction bases with no gene match: 3. Germline V gene data show CDR1 as MNHEY and CDR2 as SVGEGT. CDR3 size: 14 residues. About this clonotype itself: Its antigen is undetermined.

The material was whole blood, obtained in connection with sensitization to the hapten diphenylcyclopropenone (DPC). The origin of this receptor is a man aged 50 to 60 with alopecia areata. Some clones in this sample may be carry-over from other donors' samples. This chain connects TRBV6-2 or TRBV6-3 to TRBJ2-1; 8 positions match TRBD1. CDR3 sequence reads: CASSGRGHYNEQFF. As DNA, the CDR3 is TGTGCCAGCAGTGGCAGGGGGCACTACAATGAGCAGTTCTTC.